A selection of T cell receptor beta chains follows, all from one sample in a study of T-cell reconstitution after alpha-beta-depleted transplantation in children. TCRdb re-called the PCR reads with MiXCR, one entry per CDR3 protein. Of about 580,000 distinct CDR3 sequences detected, 23% appear once; the ten largest clones hold over 12%. The material sequenced was PBMCs, mostly from graft donor cells, taken 360 days after TCRalphabeta/CD19-depleted stem cell transplant. The receptors stem from a boy under three years old who had a stem cell transplant for acute myeloid leukemia, so the T cells may come from the graft donor. CDR3s include the opening cysteine and the closing phenylalanine or tryptophan. A D gene is named only where the DNA matches it firmly.

>TRBJ2-4|NA|TRBV6-1
CASSRSEILNIQYF
>TRBJ1-2|NA|TRBV12-3/TRBV12-4
CASSPRWDLYGYTF
>TRBJ2-1|NA|TRBV7-2
CASSWTDTYNEQFF
>TRBJ2-3|NA|TRBV25-1
CASSQQGSTDTQYF
>TRBJ1-1|NA|TRBV29-1
CSVAGPPTTEAFF
>TRBJ1-4|NA|TRBV10-1
CASSEFIGSDGKLFF
>TRBJ2-1|NA|TRBV7-9
CASSFGTYNEQFF
>TRBJ2-3|NA|TRBV5-1
CASSYDQDTQYF
>TRBJ2-7|NA|TRBV29-1
CSVQTDLSYEQYF
>TRBJ1-5|NA|TRBV7-2
CASSLDRQGNQPQHF
>TRBJ2-1|NA|TRBV24-1
CATSDLLSDGSSYNEQFF
>TRBJ2-3|TRBD2|TRBV20-1
CSAQYWEGPAVDTQYF
>TRBJ1-1|NA|TRBV4-3
CASSLQVRDQAFF
>TRBJ1-6|NA|TRBV20-1
CSALRQVENSPLHF
>TRBJ2-3|TRBD2|TRBV20-1
CSARWANSGNPLSNTQYF
>TRBJ1-1|NA|TRBV6-2/TRBV6-3
CASSYTGGNTEAFF
>TRBJ2-2|NA|TRBV12-3/TRBV12-4
CASSLLGAGAGELFF
>TRBJ2-3|TRBD1|TRBV2
CASSLQGQGPTDTQYF
>TRBJ1-5|NA|TRBV12-3/TRBV12-4
CASSLGTTKQPQHF
>TRBJ2-7|NA|TRBV20-1
CSASTGQASYEQYF
>TRBJ1-1|TRBD1|TRBV29-1
CSVEGLSGGNTEAFF
>TRBJ1-1|NA|TRBV29-1
CSVAGSQLRFAFF
>TRBJ2-3|NA|TRBV11-1
CASSLGFLRRGGTDTQYF
>TRBJ1-5|TRBD1|TRBV28
CASSSPGTGLQPQHF
>TRBJ1-6|NA|TRBV20-1
CSARAGEGRQLPLHF
>TRBJ1-3|NA|TRBV29-1
CSVLRGNTIYF
>TRBJ2-3|TRBD2|TRBV12-3/TRBV12-4
CASSTSGATDTQYF
>TRBJ1-1|NA|TRBV29-1
CSVSGLMNTEAFF
>TRBJ2-1|NA|TRBV7-9
CAVPFGTSLNEQFF
>TRBJ1-3|NA|TRBV12-3/TRBV12-4
CASSLRKSGNTIYF
>TRBJ2-2|NA|TRBV11-2
CASSLDLQPGTGELFF
>TRBJ2-5|TRBD1|TRBV7-9
CASAYQGAWETQYF
>TRBJ2-3|NA|TRBV7-8
CASSLARGSDTQYF